This record concerns one T cell receptor beta chain sequence. No antigen is known for it. Trimming removed 0 bases from V and 3 bases from J; junction bases left unmatched: 7. Looked up from germline, CDR1 is LGHNA and CDR2 is YNFKEQ. CDR3 size: 16 residues. This sample was included in a study of T cell responses to AZD1222 COVID-19 vaccine. The study, taken as a whole, reports: There were mostly white British donors and more females than males, and clonal diversity was possibly underestimated. Mapped onto spike, vaccine-associated CD4 TCRs spanned it and were dominant at 160-218 and 743-854.

The repertoire was sequenced with immunoSEQ multiplex PCR; TCRdb's copy has only in-frame clones and lacks some. This table has roughly 260,000 clones, approximately 93% appearing once. This specimen was peripheral blood, taken on day 0 of AZD1222 vaccination. The TCR originated in an adult in good health. The rearrangement uses TRBV4-2 and TRBJ1-2; 7 nucleotides agree with TRBD1. The CDR3 DNA reads as TGTGCCAGCAGCCAAGATGGAACAGGGGACTACTATGGCTACACCTTC. It codes for CASSQDGTGDYYGYTF.